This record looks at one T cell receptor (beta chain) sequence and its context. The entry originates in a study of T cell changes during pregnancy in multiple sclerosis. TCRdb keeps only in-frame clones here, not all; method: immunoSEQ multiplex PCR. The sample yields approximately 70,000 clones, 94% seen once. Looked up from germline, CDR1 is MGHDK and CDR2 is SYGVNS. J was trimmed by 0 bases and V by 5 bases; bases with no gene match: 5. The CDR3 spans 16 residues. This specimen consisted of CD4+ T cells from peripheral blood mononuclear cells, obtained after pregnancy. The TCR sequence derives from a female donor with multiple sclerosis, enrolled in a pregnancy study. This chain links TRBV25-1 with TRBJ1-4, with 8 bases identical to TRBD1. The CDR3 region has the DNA TGTGCCAGCAGTAAAACGGACAGGGCAACTAATGAAAAACTGTTTTTT. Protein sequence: CASSKTDRATNEKLFF.